Sequencing of this T cell receptor beta chain was carried out in a study of T cell repertoires in cytomegalovirus infection. The CDR3 is made up of 15 amino acids. Germline CDR1 and CDR2: LNHDA and SQIVND (reference sequence). The junction had 5 bases not matched to a gene; V was cut back by 7 bases and J by 5 bases. TCRdb passed the reads through MiXCR, listing each CDR3 protein once. The table lists just under 500,000 distinct CDR3 sequences, more than 30% of them singletons. Comments on this clonotype: Its antigen is not known.

The chain employs TRBV19 and TRBJ2-2, with TRBD2 identical over 12 bases. The specimen was cultured PBMCs, collected from culture after CMV antigen stimulation. The sequence derives from a human donor in good health (CMV status not recorded). Some clones in this sample may be carry-over from other donors' samples. CDR3 sequence reads: CASTGLAGYTGELFF. For the CDR3, the DNA is TGTGCCAGTACCGGACTAGCGGGATATACCGGGGAGCTGTTTTTT.